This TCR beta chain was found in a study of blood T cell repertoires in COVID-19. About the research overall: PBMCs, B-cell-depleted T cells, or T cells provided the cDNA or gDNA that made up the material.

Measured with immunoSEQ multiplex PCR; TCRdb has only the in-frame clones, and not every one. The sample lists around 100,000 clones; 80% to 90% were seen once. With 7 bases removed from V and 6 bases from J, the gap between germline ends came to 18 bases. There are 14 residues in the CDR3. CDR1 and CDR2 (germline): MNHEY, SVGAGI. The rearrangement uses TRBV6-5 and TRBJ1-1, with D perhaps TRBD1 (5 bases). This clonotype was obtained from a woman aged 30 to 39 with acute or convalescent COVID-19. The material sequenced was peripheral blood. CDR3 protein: CASTISGGSAEAFF. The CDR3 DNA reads TGTGCCAGCACCATCAGCGGGGGTTCGGCTGAAGCTTTCTTT.